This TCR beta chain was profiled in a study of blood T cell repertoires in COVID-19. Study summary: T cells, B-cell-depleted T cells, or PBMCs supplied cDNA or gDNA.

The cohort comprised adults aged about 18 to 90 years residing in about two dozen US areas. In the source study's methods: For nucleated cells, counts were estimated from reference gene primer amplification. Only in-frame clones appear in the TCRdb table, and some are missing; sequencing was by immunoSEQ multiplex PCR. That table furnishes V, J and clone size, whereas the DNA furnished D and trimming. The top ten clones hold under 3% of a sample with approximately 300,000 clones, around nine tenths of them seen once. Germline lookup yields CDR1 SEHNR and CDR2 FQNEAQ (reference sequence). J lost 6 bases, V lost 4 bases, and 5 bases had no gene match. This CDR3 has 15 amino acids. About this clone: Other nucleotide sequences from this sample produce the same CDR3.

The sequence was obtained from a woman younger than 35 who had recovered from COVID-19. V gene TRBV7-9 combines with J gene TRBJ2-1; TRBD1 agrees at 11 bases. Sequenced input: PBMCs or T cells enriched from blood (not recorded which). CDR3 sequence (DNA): TGTGCCAGCAGCTGGGGACAGGGGGAGGGCAATGAGCAGTTCTTC. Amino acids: CASSWGQGEGNEQFF.